These 23 T cell receptor beta chains were sequenced from one sample in a study of CD8 T cells in ankylosing spondylitis. Study results and caveats: A motif of 7 to 9 highly homologous TCR beta variants was seen as apparently characteristic of ankylosing spondylitis blood.

TCRdb analysed the 5' RACE reads with MiXCR anew, one entry per CDR3 protein. The profile shows 800,000 to 900,000 distinct CDR3 sequences, approximately 12% of them singletons. Their recognized antigens are unknown. The sequenced sample was blood, either unsorted or a sorted T cell fraction (not recorded which). The receptors were gathered from a male donor with ankylosing spondylitis.

This clonotype was detected many times. For the CDR3, the DNA is TGCGCCAGCAGCCAAGACAGTCTGAACACTGAAGCTTTCTTT. This codes for CASSQDSLNTEAFF. The chain uses TRBV4-3 and TRBJ1-1; D remains unclear. CDR1 and CDR2 from the germline V gene are LGHNA and YSLEER. The V end was cut by 0 bases, the J end by 0 bases, with 5 bases between. The CDR3 spans 14 residues.

This clonotype was counted a single time. V is TRBV4-2 and J is TRBJ2-6; possibly TRBD2 for D (6 bases). The CDR3 sequence is 18 residues long. Per the germline V gene, CDR1 is LGHNA and CDR2 is YNFKEQ. Trimming pared 0 bases from V and 4 bases from J, leaving 16 bases between. CDR3 sequence (DNA): TGTGCCAGCAGCCAAGATCCGGGGGTTTCTGCGGGGGCCAACGTCCTGACTTTC. Residues: CASSQDPGVSAGANVLTF.

V usage is TRBV28 and J usage is TRBJ1-2; D is perhaps TRBD1 (5 bases). The V and J ends lost 7 bases and 8 bases respectively, with 20 bases between them. Germline-derived CDR1 and CDR2 are MDHEN and SYDVKM. The CDR3 extends over 14 amino acids. DNA of the CDR3: TGTGCCAGCAATCAGGGAAGTGGCAGTCGCGGCTACACCTTC. The encoded protein is CASNQGSGSRGYTF.

This clonotype was seen ten or more times. The chain has TRBV9 and TRBJ2-7; weak D call: TRBD2 (5 bases). The V end lost 4 bases, the J end lost 1 base, and 12 bases lay between the germline ends. CDR1 is SGDLS and CDR2 is YYNGEE in the germline V gene. CDR3 length equals 14 residues. The CDR3 is CASSPSTSSYEQYF. The DNA for the CDR3 is TGTGCCAGCAGCCCGAGTACTAGTTCCTACGAGCAGTACTTC.

This clonotype has only a few counts. V gene TRBV20-1 combines with J gene TRBJ1-1, with D possibly TRBD1 on 5 matching bases. This CDR3 contains 14 residues. Germline CDR1 reads DFQATT; CDR2 reads SNEGSKA (reference sequence). V dropped 1 base and J dropped 5 bases, with 14 bases sitting between them. In DNA, the CDR3 is TGCAGTGCTAGAGTAGTACAGGCAGGTACTGAAGCTTTCTTT. This translates into CSARVVQAGTEAFF.

The chain joins TRBV10-3 to TRBJ1-1; D is perhaps TRBD1 (6 bases). Germline loops: CDR1 ENHRY, CDR2 SYGVKD. V was shortened by 6 bases and J by 5 bases, with 13 bases between the two germline ends. The CDR3 is made up of 13 amino acids. CDR3 sequence: CAIRGGLGTEAFF. For the CDR3, the DNA is TGTGCCATCAGGGGGGGGCTAGGGACTGAAGCTTTCTTT.

This clonotype occurred many times. The chain is built from TRBV7-2 and TRBJ2-7; maybe TRBD1 (6 bases). The V end lost 9 bases, the J end lost 9 bases, and 21 bases lay between the germline ends. Germline loops: CDR1 SGHTA, CDR2 FQGNSA. The CDR3 is 13 amino acids. The CDR3 loop is CASKDSFEIGQYF. As DNA, the CDR3 is TGTGCCAGTAAGGACAGTTTTGAAATTGGGCAGTACTTC.

This clonotype occurred many times. The chain links TRBV12-3 or TRBV12-4 to TRBJ2-5; 8 positions match TRBD2. The length of the CDR3 is 17 residues. The J segment lost 2 bases and the V segment lost 6 bases, leaving 14 bases of the junction unmatched. The CDR3 DNA is TGTGCCAGCAGCTTACAACGGACTAGCAGATCACAAGAGACCCAGTACTTC. Its translation is CASSLQRTSRSQETQYF.

This clonotype was observed at least ten times. V usage is TRBV5-1 and J usage is TRBJ1-2; no clear D gene. Germline lookup yields CDR1 SGHRS and CDR2 YFSETQ. The V gene lost 4 bases and the J gene lost 2 bases, with 12 bases spanning the gap. There are 14 residues in the CDR3. CDR3 nucleotide sequence: TGCGCCAGCAGCCCGGACTCCCTCAACTATGGCTACACCTTC. The encoded protein is CASSPDSLNYGYTF.

This chain connects TRBV5-6 to TRBJ1-3; D might be TRBD1 (6 bases). V lost 4 bases, J lost 3 bases, and 11 bases lay in between. Germline assignment: CDR1 SGHDT and CDR2 YYEEEE. The CDR3 spans 14 residues. CDR3: CASSTGQRGNTIYF. CDR3 DNA sequence: TGTGCCAGCAGCACCGGACAGCGTGGAAACACCATATATTTT.

The chain links TRBV4-2 to TRBJ2-7, with D maybe TRBD1 (5 bases). The length of the CDR3 is 14 residues. V was cut by 1 base and J by 0 bases, with 7 bases left in between. Germline CDR1 LGHNA, CDR2 YNFKEQ. In nucleotides, the CDR3 is TGTGCCAGCAGCCAAGGGACATTCTCCTACGAGCAGTACTTC. Its translation is CASSQGTFSYEQYF.

This clonotype occurred a few times. This chain uses TRBV15 with TRBJ1-2; D gene ambiguous. V lost 0 bases to trimming and J lost 4 bases, with 15 bases between them. Germline V lookup: CDR1 LNHNV, CDR2 YYDKDF (reference sequence). The CDR3 spans 16 residues. The CDR3 DNA sequence: TGTGCCACCAGCAGAGATCGGGCGACGGGAGCCTATGGCTACACCTTC. Its protein product is CATSRDRATGAYGYTF.

The chain has TRBV20-1 and TRBJ2-7; TRBD2 aligns across 8 bases. The CDR3 length is 13 residues. Losses at the gene ends were 6 bases for V and 2 bases for J; bases not matched to a gene: 6. Germline V lookup: CDR1 DFQATT, CDR2 SNEGSKA (reference sequence). This CDR3 reads CSATGLETYEQYF. DNA for the CDR3: TGCAGTGCCACGGGACTAGAAACCTACGAGCAGTACTTC.

This clonotype turned up a few times. The chain joins TRBV5-1 to TRBJ1-4, with no clear D. This CDR3 region has 15 residues. The germline CDR1 and CDR2 sequences are SGHRS and YFSETQ. Trimming took off 0 bases at V and 3 bases at J, with 9 bases between the two ends. CDR3 residues: CASSLGYTANEKLFF. CDR3 sequence (DNA): TGCGCCAGCAGCTTGGGGTATACAGCTAATGAAAAACTGTTTTTT.

This clonotype was detected a few times. This chain connects TRBV28 to TRBJ2-5, with 7 bases matching TRBD2. The CDR3 has 14 amino acids. V lost 6 bases to trimming and J lost 8 bases; unmatched junction nucleotides: 12. From germline, CDR1 is MDHEN and CDR2 SYDVKM. The CDR3 region is CASRSAGRAGTQYF. The CDR3 coding sequence is TGTGCCAGCAGGTCCGCGGGGAGGGCCGGAACCCAGTACTTC.

This clonotype was observed a few times. The rearrangement uses TRBV15 and TRBJ2-3; D remains unclear. Trimming cost V 0 bases and J 4 bases, with 8 bases left between them. The CDR3 contains 14 residues. Germline V gene data show CDR1 as LNHNV and CDR2 as YYDKDF (reference sequence). The CDR3 is CATSRDLESDTQYF. CDR3 DNA: TGTGCCACCAGCAGAGATCTAGAGTCAGATACGCAGTATTTT.

This clonotype turned up a few times. The V call is TRBV15, the J call TRBJ1-5, with TRBD1 as a possible D gene (5 bases). Trimming cost V 6 bases and J 0 bases, with 15 bases left between them. CDR1 and CDR2 (germline): LNHNV, YYDKDF (reference sequence). This CDR3 contains 16 residues. This chain's CDR3 is CATSPGLSYSNQPQHF. The CDR3 region has the DNA TGTGCCACCAGTCCGGGACTGAGTTATAGCAATCAGCCCCAGCATTTT.

The V gene is TRBV15, the J gene TRBJ1-5; no definite D call. Germline loops: CDR1 LNHNV, CDR2 YYDKDF (reference sequence). The CDR3 sequence is 13 residues long. V lost 5 bases and J 6 bases, leaving 11 bases between the germline ends. Here the CDR3 reads CATSRWGSQPQHF. The CDR3 bases are TGTGCCACCAGCCGGTGGGGAAGTCAGCCCCAGCATTTT. The full variable domain, completed using reference TRBV15 and TRBJ1-5, is DAMVIQNPRYQVTQFGKPVTLSCSQTLNHNVMYWYQQKSSQAPKLLFHYYDKDFNNEADTPDNFQSRRPNTSFCFLDIRSPGLGDTAMYLCATSRWGSQPQHFGDGTRLSIL.

The J gene is TRBJ2-7, the V gene TRBV28, with no clear D. Germline V gene data show CDR1 as MDHEN and CDR2 as SYDVKM. The CDR3 sequence is 13 residues long. V was cut by 3 bases and J by 5 bases, with 11 bases left in between. The CDR3 sequence: CASSFPDVNEQYF. DNA of the CDR3: TGTGCCAGCAGTTTCCCAGACGTCAACGAGCAGTACTTC.

This clonotype was seen only a few times. This chain links TRBV11-2 with TRBJ2-4; a possible D gene is TRBD1 (6 bases). Germline-derived CDR1 and CDR2 are SGHAT and FQNNGV. V was trimmed by 8 bases and J by 5 bases, leaving 13 bases between them. This CDR3 contains 13 residues. CDR3 amino acids: CASAPGVENIQYF. The CDR3 nucleotides read TGTGCCAGCGCGCCAGGGGTAGAAAACATTCAGTACTTC.

The chain recombines TRBV11-1 with TRBJ2-2; possible D gene TRBD1, 5 bases. From germline, CDR1 is SGHAT and CDR2 FQDESV (reference sequence). Trimming shortened V by 0 bases and J by 6 bases, and 14 bases separated the two germline ends. The length of the CDR3 is 16 residues. The CDR3 sequence is CASSLARTFYAGELFF. For the CDR3, the DNA is TGTGCCAGCAGCTTAGCTCGGACATTCTACGCCGGGGAGCTGTTTTTT.

This clonotype has more than one count but fewer than ten. V is TRBV5-1 and J is TRBJ2-3; a weak D match, TRBD2 (5 bases). The length of the CDR3 is 14 residues. From germline, CDR1 is SGHRS and CDR2 YFSETQ. V dropped 4 bases and J dropped 2 bases, with 11 bases sitting between them. For the CDR3, the DNA is TGCGCCAGCAGCCCAGAGCGGTACACAGATACGCAGTATTTT. Its translation is CASSPERYTDTQYF.

This clonotype has a handful of counts. V is TRBV5-1 and J is TRBJ1-4; 7 nucleotides agree with TRBD1. The germline V gene encodes CDR1 SGHRS and CDR2 YFSETQ. V was pared by 4 bases and J by 0 bases, with 6 bases of the junction left unmatched. The CDR3 spans 16 residues. The CDR3 bases are TGCGCCAGCAGCGTCGGGACAGCGGCAACTAATGAAAAACTGTTTTTT. It is translated as CASSVGTAATNEKLFF.